Each of the 17 T cell receptor beta chains below was sequenced from the same sample in a study of blood T cell repertoires in COVID-19. Produced via immunoSEQ multiplex PCR; TCRdb's table is partial and in-frame only. The sample has about 250,000 clones, about four fifths seen once; the top ten hold about 1.5%. The sequenced sample was peripheral blood. Source of these receptors: a woman in her forties who had recovered from COVID-19.

The CDR3 spells CASSLGDPPAGRNYGYTF. CDR3 nucleotide sequence: TGTGCCAGCAGCTTAGGCGATCCCCCGGCGGGGCGCAACTATGGCTACACCTTC. This chain uses TRBV7-9 with TRBJ1-2; a possible D gene is TRBD1 (5 bases). The germline V and J ends were trimmed by 1 base and 2 bases, with 20 bases remaining between them. The germline V gene has CDR1 SEHNR and CDR2 FQNEAQ (reference sequence). The CDR3 has 18 residues. The variable domain in full, with the rest retrieved from reference TRBV7-9 and TRBJ1-2, is DTGVSQNPRHKITKRGQNVTFRCDPISEHNRLYWYRQTLGQGPEFLTYFQNEAQLEKSRLLSDRFSAERPKGSFSTLEIQRTEQGDSAMYLCASSLGDPPAGRNYGYTFGSGTRLTVV.

The chain is built from TRBV15 and TRBJ2-7, with D possibly TRBD1 on 6 matching bases. Deletions cut 0 bases from V and 3 bases from J, with 18 bases between. The CDR3 consists of 17 residues. In germline, CDR1 is LNHNV, CDR2 YYDKDF (reference sequence). CDR3 DNA sequence: TGTGCCACCAGCAGAGACCGGGGACAACGTAGGAACTACGAGCAGTACTTC. This translates into CATSRDRGQRRNYEQYF.

The chain combines TRBV7-9 with TRBJ1-1; no firm D call. Trimming took off 5 bases at V and 3 bases at J, with 7 bases between the two ends. From germline, CDR1 is SEHNR and CDR2 FQNEAQ (reference sequence). CDR3 length: 12 residues. The CDR3 protein is CASSTVYTEAFF. The CDR3 bases are TGTGCCAGCAGCACAGTTTACACTGAAGCTTTCTTT. Complete variable domain (other parts from reference TRBV7-9 and TRBJ1-1): DTGVSQNPRHKITKRGQNVTFRCDPISEHNRLYWYRQTLGQGPEFLTYFQNEAQLEKSRLLSDRFSAERPKGSFSTLEIQRTEQGDSAMYLCASSTVYTEAFFGQGTRLTVV.

V is TRBV11-2 and J is TRBJ2-7, with 11 bases lining up with TRBD1. With V trimmed by 5 bases and J by 10 bases, 7 bases remained unmatched. Germline V gene sequence: CDR1 SGHAT, CDR2 FQNNGV. The CDR3 sequence is 13 residues long. This chain's CDR3 is CASSPTGTGGQYF. Written as DNA, the CDR3 is TGTGCCAGCAGCCCAACCGGGACAGGGGGTCAGTACTTC.

The chain recombines TRBV10-3 with TRBJ2-7; D unclear. Germline V lookup: CDR1 ENHRY, CDR2 SYGVKD. This CDR3 region has 14 residues. The V end lost 0 bases, the J end lost 6 bases, and 12 bases lay between the germline ends. CDR3: CAISESETLGEQYF. The CDR3 DNA reads as TGTGCCATCAGTGAGTCGGAGACGTTAGGCGAGCAGTACTTC.

This clone was picked up one time. The chain employs TRBV6-5 and TRBJ2-5; tentatively, D is TRBD2 (5 bases). Trimming pared 10 bases from V and 0 bases from J, leaving 18 bases between. Germline V gene sequence: CDR1 MNHEY, CDR2 SVGAGI. The CDR3 consists of 15 residues. In DNA, the CDR3 is TGTGCCACGACTACCCGGGCCGTATACCAAGAGACCCAGTACTTC. It is translated as CATTTRAVYQETQYF.

The chain has TRBV6-1 and TRBJ2-4, with D possibly matching TRBD1 (5 bases). Trimming cost V 0 bases and J 10 bases, with 16 bases left between them. Germline V CDR1 and CDR2: MNHNS, SASEGT. The CDR3 runs 15 residues. The CDR3, as DNA: TGTGCCAGCAGTGAAGCAGCCGGACACCCTGGGATTCAGTACTTC. Translation gives CASSEAAGHPGIQYF.

CDR3 DNA sequence: TGTGCCAGTAGTATGGGGGCCACTGAAGCTTTCTTT. Its translation: CASSMGATEAFF. This chain links TRBV19 with TRBJ1-1, with D possibly matching TRBD1 (6 bases). V lost 3 bases, J lost 4 bases, and 6 bases lay in between. The CDR3 consists of 12 residues. Germline-derived CDR1 and CDR2 are LNHDA and SQIVND (reference sequence).

The chain carries TRBV28 and TRBJ1-6; D is unresolved. V dropped 7 bases and J dropped 0 bases, with 10 bases sitting between them. Germline CDR1 and CDR2: MDHEN and SYDVKM. CDR3 length: 15 residues. In DNA form, the CDR3 reads TGTGCCAGCACCCTGTCGAGCTCCTATAATTCACCCCTCCACTTT. Residues: CASTLSSSYNSPLHF.

The chain recombines TRBV11-3 with TRBJ2-3; a weak D match, TRBD2 (5 bases). The CDR3 covers 17 residues. Germline V gene lookup returns CDR1 SGHNT and CDR2 YENEEA. V was cut by 1 base and J by 2 bases, with 16 bases left in between. Written as DNA, the CDR3 is TGTGCCAGCAGCTTAGGGGAGCGGTGGGGTTCCACAGATACGCAGTATTTT. Translating gives CASSLGERWGSTDTQYF.

The chain links TRBV9 to TRBJ1-1; D is uncertain. The CDR3 sequence is 14 residues long. V lost 4 bases and J 4 bases, leaving 14 bases between the germline ends. Germline values: CDR1 SGDLS, CDR2 YYNGEE. CDR3 sequence: CASSPRSYGTEAFF. The DNA for the CDR3 is TGTGCCAGCAGCCCCCGTAGTTATGGCACTGAAGCTTTCTTT. Combining the CDR3 with reference TRBV9 and TRBJ1-1 gives the whole variable domain DSGVTQTPKHLITATGQRVTLRCSPRSGDLSVYWYQQSLDQGLQFLIQYYNGEERAKGNILERFSAQQFPDLHSELNLSSLELGDSALYFCASSPRSYGTEAFFGQGTRLTVV.

This clone was counted a single time. V gene TRBV9 combines with J gene TRBJ1-2, with D perhaps matching TRBD1 (5 bases). The germline gives CDR1 SGDLS, CDR2 YYNGEE. V was cut by 1 base and J by 8 bases, with 9 bases left in between. This CDR3 has 12 amino acids. In DNA form, the CDR3 reads TGTGCCAGCAGCGTATGGGGGGGAGGCTACACCTTC. It is translated as CASSVWGGGYTF.

This sequence joins TRBV9 and TRBJ2-1, with a possible D match to TRBD2 (5 bases). Trimming removed 2 bases at V and 4 bases at J, with 13 bases between. This CDR3 has 15 amino acids. Germline V gives CDR1 SGDLS, CDR2 YYNGEE. The CDR3: CASSVWGDSYNEQFF. For the CDR3, the DNA is TGTGCCAGCAGCGTGTGGGGAGACTCATACAATGAGCAGTTCTTC.

The rearrangement links TRBV12-3 or TRBV12-4 to TRBJ1-5, with D perhaps matching TRBD1 (5 bases). The CDR3 covers 13 residues. Trimming removed 6 bases at V and 6 bases at J, with 12 bases between. CDR3 nucleotides: TGTGCCAGCAGCCAAGGGGATGTTCAGCCCCAGCATTTT. It specifies CASSQGDVQPQHF.

The J gene is TRBJ1-3, the V gene TRBV30; no firm D call. The germline V gene has CDR1 GTSNPN and CDR2 SVGIG (reference sequence). The CDR3 has 12 residues. V lost 4 bases, J lost 0 bases, and 4 bases lay in between. The chain's CDR3 is CAWTSSGNTIYF. Written as DNA, the CDR3 is TGTGCCTGGACCTCCTCTGGAAACACCATATATTTT.

This chain uses TRBV6-2 or TRBV6-3 with TRBJ2-5; 10 nucleotides match TRBD2. This CDR3 contains 16 residues. The J segment lost 0 bases and the V segment lost 2 bases, leaving 3 bases of the junction unmatched. The germline V gene has CDR1 MNHEY and CDR2 SVGEGT. Written as DNA, the CDR3 is TGTGCCAGCAGTTACGGAGGACTAGCGGACCAAGAGACCCAGTACTTC. This translates into CASSYGGLADQETQYF.

V gene TRBV5-1 combines with J gene TRBJ1-5, with D unclear. The CDR3 totals 14 residues. V lost 0 bases, J lost 6 bases, and 10 bases lay in between. Germline V gene sequence: CDR1 SGHRS, CDR2 YFSETQ. CDR3 bases: TGCGCCAGCAGCTTGGACACCGGGAGTCAGCCCCAGCATTTT. This translates into CASSLDTGSQPQHF.